This paragraph reports one TCR beta chain. No cognate antigen has been identified for it. No quality values exist for individual bases; no much larger clone is one base distant. The data derive from a study of blood T cell repertoires in COVID-19 (dated by TCRdb to 2019 to 2021). Study-level background: Samples from collaborators originated in the United States, Italy and Spain and spanned both the acute and convalescent phases of COVID-19. Sample metadata almost always included a de-identified subject ID, COVID-19 status, age in years and sex. Where available, HLA class I and class II types were taken from metadata supplied by the sample provider and were not determined by assay-based typing. Deeply sampled blood TCRbeta repertoires from subjects exposed to, actively infected with, or recovered from COVID-19 were included in the dataset. A freely available public database, intended as a resource for researchers studying the immune response to SARS-CoV-2, is where the repertoires were released. The prospective study material was composed of cDNA or gDNA derived from T cells, B-cell-depleted T cells, or PBMCs. Samples came from the ongoing ImmuneRACE study (first 160 participants) plus 1,254 subjects from 6 global collaborators.

The CDR3 starts with the cysteine, ends with the phenylalanine, and has 12 residues. Just the 36-base CDR3 DNA is kept, in frame starting at base 1. V sheds 3 bases and J sheds 4 bases, leaving 5 bases between their ends. Via the germline V gene, CDR1 is KGHDR and CDR2 SFDVKD. At one collaborating source in Seattle, patients were enrolled during active infection and were followed longitudinally through the course of disease. Each collaborating institution followed its own protocols to collect whole blood in K2EDTA tubes. For TCRbeta analysis, collaborator samples were shipped as frozen whole blood, as isolated PBMCs, or as DNA extracted from either sample type. TCRbeta CDR3 regions were amplified from genomic DNA by means of the immunoSEQ Assay, a bias-controlled multiplex PCR. In the authors' own workflow: The number of nucleated cells in each sample was estimated by amplification of reference gene primers within the assay. Sequence reads were collapsed and filtered to measure the absolute abundance of every unique TCRbeta CDR3 rearrangement. Productive Simpson clonality was computed per sample as the square root of Simpson's diversity index over productive rearrangements. TCRdb stores this immuneACCESS table with in-frame sequences only. Part of the clones is absent; in the studies checked, under half of the shortfall reflects unresolved V genes, and no reason is known for the rest. That table is the source of V, J and clone size, and D and trimming were worked out from the DNA. Here the sample has 300,000 to 400,000 clones; 87% occur a single time. 6% to 7% of the sample is in the top ten clones.

Study-level results and caveats: How much clinical and demographic metadata was included differed by source and by participant, and the metadata was provided uncurated.

The chain joins TRBV24-1 to TRBJ2-5; the D gene is unclear. The clonotype comes from a woman between 45 and 60 years old with COVID-19, enrolled during active disease. Specimen: peripheral blood. The CDR3 region: CATSDVLETQYF. The nucleotide sequence reads TGTGCCACCAGTGATGTTCTAGAGACCCAGTACTTC.